Below are 24 T cell receptor beta chains sequenced from a single sample in a study of T cell repertoires in cytomegalovirus infection. One entry per CDR3 protein results from TCRdb running MiXCR on the reads. The repertoire holds approximately 770,000 distinct CDR3 sequences, with about 27% as singletons. No antigen has been identified for these receptors. This specimen consisted of cultured CD8+ T cells from PBMCs, obtained from culture after CMV antigen stimulation. All receptors come from a human donor in good health (CMV status not recorded). Some clones in this sample may be carry-over from other donors' samples.

In this sample, this clonotype turned up a few times. This rearrangement joins TRBV7-4 to TRBJ1-1; D is possibly TRBD1 (6 bases). Germline values: CDR1 SGHVT, CDR2 SQSDAQ. The CDR3 spans 13 residues. The V end was cut by 5 bases, the J end by 8 bases, with 15 bases between. The CDR3 region is CASSPPSQGEAFF. The CDR3 DNA sequence: TGTGCCAGCAGCCCACCATCGCAGGGGGAAGCTTTCTTT. Filled out from reference TRBV7-4 and TRBJ1-1, the complete variable domain reads GAGVSQSPRYKVAKRGRDVALRCDSISGHVTLYWYRQTLGQGSEVLTYSQSDAQRDKSGRPSGRFSAERPERSVSTLKIQRTEQGDSAVYLCASSPPSQGEAFFGQGTRLTVV.

The genes are TRBV19 and TRBJ2-3; D might be TRBD2 (6 bases). The CDR3 is 15 residues long. The germline V gene has CDR1 LNHDA and CDR2 SQIVND (reference sequence). Deletions cut 4 bases from V and 6 bases from J, with 17 bases between. The CDR3 region is CASSNLILATDTQYF. In DNA form, the CDR3 reads TGTGCCAGTAGTAACCTAATCCTAGCGACGGATACGCAGTATTTT.

There are a few counts of this clonotype. CDR3 in amino acids: CASSYLPGELFF. CDR3 nucleotides: TGTGCCAGCAGTTACCTCCCCGGGGAGCTGTTTTTT. The chain links TRBV6-5 to TRBJ2-2; unclear D gene. Trimming took 2 bases from V and 6 from J, leaving 4 bases between them. The CDR3 runs to 12 residues. CDR1 is MNHEY and CDR2 is SVGAGI in the germline V gene.

This clonotype was detected once. V gene TRBV5-8 combines with J gene TRBJ1-2; 8 nucleotides align to TRBD1. From germline, CDR1 is SGHTS and CDR2 YDEGEE. The CDR3 consists of 16 residues. Trimming took 4 bases from V and 6 from J; bases not matched to a gene: 14. For the CDR3, the DNA is TGTGCCAGCAGCACGAGATCGGACAGGGTCTTTGATGGCTACACCTTC. Protein: CASSTRSDRVFDGYTF.

The chain carries TRBV5-6 and TRBJ1-1; no firm D call. Germline V gene data show CDR1 as SGHDT and CDR2 as YYEEEE. The CDR3 has 13 amino acids. V was shortened by 6 bases and J by 0 bases, with 9 bases between the two germline ends. The CDR3, as DNA: TGTGCCAGCACCGCCGGGGTGAACACTGAAGCTTTCTTT. Translated, it gives CASTAGVNTEAFF.

This clonotype has a handful of counts. The genes are TRBV7-6 and TRBJ1-4; a possible D gene is TRBD1 (5 bases). V was cut by 1 base and J by 0 bases, with 21 bases left in between. CDR3 length: 20 residues. Germline V gene sequence: CDR1 SGHVS, CDR2 FNYEAQ. CDR3 region: CASSLVRASKRDPTNEKLFF. The CDR3 DNA reads TGTGCCAGCAGCTTAGTTCGGGCATCCAAACGGGACCCAACTAATGAAAAACTGTTTTTT.

The sample holds many counts of this clonotype. At one end the junction does not follow the germline gene, possibly because of a read error. The V gene is TRBV7-2, the J gene TRBJ2-3; weak D call: TRBD1 (6 bases). Germline assignment: CDR1 SGHTA and CDR2 FQGNSA. The CDR3 sequence is 16 residues long. The CDR3 loop is CASTLMTGARTDTQYF. The CDR3 coding sequence is TGTGCCAGCACCTTAATGACAGGCGCCCGCACAGATACGCAGTATTTT.

This clonotype was picked up a small number of times. The rearrangement uses TRBV6-6 and TRBJ2-1, with TRBD2 as a possible D gene (5 bases). Germline-derived CDR1 and CDR2 are MNHNY and SVGAGI (reference sequence). This CDR3 is 12 amino acids long. V lost 9 bases and J 8 bases, leaving 14 bases between the germline ends. CDR3 sequence: CASSGVADEQFF. The CDR3 DNA sequence: TGTGCCAGTTCCGGGGTTGCGGATGAGCAGTTCTTC.

This clonotype came up a few times. The chain uses TRBV7-9 and TRBJ2-5; 8 bases match TRBD1. The CDR3 extends over 13 amino acids. After removal of 5 bases from V and 5 bases from J, the junction contained 4 bases not matched to a gene. Per the germline V gene, CDR1 is SEHNR and CDR2 is FQNEAQ (reference sequence). The CDR3 sequence: CASSPRQGETQYF. CDR3 DNA sequence: TGTGCCAGCAGCCCGAGACAGGGGGAGACCCAGTACTTC.

This clonotype was seen a few times. V usage is TRBV27 and J usage is TRBJ1-2, with D hard to call. Germline loops: CDR1 MNHEY, CDR2 SMNVEV (reference sequence). Trimming shortened V by 5 bases and J by 5 bases, and 12 bases separated the two germline ends. This CDR3 comprises 13 residues. Here the CDR3 reads CASSGTASYGYTF. As DNA, the CDR3 is TGTGCCAGCAGTGGAACAGCCTCTTATGGCTACACCTTC.

This clonotype has a count of ten or more. The chain links TRBV7-8 to TRBJ2-7, with D perhaps TRBD1 (5 bases). The CDR3 is 12 residues long. The germline V gene has CDR1 SGHVS and CDR2 FQNEAQ. Trimming took off 2 bases at V and 4 bases at J, with 6 bases between the two ends. The CDR3 sequence is CASSLQGYEQYV. The CDR3 DNA is TGTGCCAGCAGCTTACAGGGATACGAGCAGTACGTC.

The chain uses TRBV2 and TRBJ2-1; TRBD2 might be the D (5 bases). The germline V and J ends were trimmed by 6 bases and 5 bases, with 8 bases remaining between them. There are 12 residues in the CDR3. Germline CDR1 SNHLY, CDR2 FYNNEI. The CDR3 loop is CASSRRDNEQFF. The CDR3, as DNA: TGTGCCAGCAGCAGGCGGGACAATGAGCAGTTCTTC.

This clonotype was detected many times. The chain has TRBV7-6 and TRBJ2-3; 7 bases line up with TRBD2. Germline values: CDR1 SGHVS, CDR2 FNYEAQ. The CDR3 runs to 17 residues. Trimming removed 5 bases from V and 2 bases from J; junction bases left unmatched: 13. The CDR3 loop reads CASSLPGAGELTDTQYF. Written as DNA, the CDR3 is TGTGCCAGCAGCCTACCCGGGGCGGGGGAGCTCACAGATACGCAGTATTTT.

This clonotype was observed a handful of times. The chain links TRBV28 to TRBJ1-1; 7 bases are shared with TRBD1. CDR1 MDHEN and CDR2 SYDVKM come from the germline V gene. V lost 6 bases and J lost 3; bases outside the gene matches: 16. The CDR3 totals 17 residues. The CDR3 spells CASSRRAGGPRDTEAFF. The CDR3 nucleotides are TGTGCCAGCAGCCGAAGGGCAGGGGGACCTAGGGACACTGAAGCTTTCTTT.

This chain links TRBV25-1 with TRBJ1-2; D is undetermined. Germline CDR1 MGHDK, CDR2 SYGVNS. The ends were cut back, 3 bases at V and 2 bases at J, with 10 bases in the middle. The CDR3 contains 14 residues. The CDR3 DNA reads TGTGCCAGCAGTGACTCAGACCGCAACTATGGCTACACCTTC. Translated: CASSDSDRNYGYTF.

The chain uses TRBV12-5 and TRBJ1-5; maybe TRBD1 (6 bases). CDR1 is LGHNT and CDR2 is FRNRAP in the germline V gene. V lost 5 bases and J lost 3, with 11 bases in between. The CDR3 sequence is 14 residues long. CDR3 DNA sequence: TGTGCTAGTGGTCCGACAGGTTACAATCAGCCCCAGCATTTT. Translated, it gives CASGPTGYNQPQHF. Combining the CDR3 with reference TRBV12-5 and TRBJ1-5 gives the whole variable domain DARVTQTPRHKVTEMGQEVTMRCQPILGHNTVFWYRQTMMQGLELLAYFRNRAPLDDSGMPKDRFSAEMPDATLATLKIQPSEPRDSAVYFCASGPTGYNQPQHFGDGTRLSIL.

The genes are TRBV2 and TRBJ2-7, with D perhaps TRBD2 (5 bases). CDR3 size: 14 residues. Germline lookup yields CDR1 SNHLY and CDR2 FYNNEI. Trimming stripped 4 bases from V and 6 bases from J, with 16 bases between. The CDR3 bases are TGTGCCAGCAGTGGAGAAACGCTAGCCGGCGAGCAGTACTTC. Translation: CASSGETLAGEQYF.

The chain carries TRBV24-1 and TRBJ2-3, with unresolved D. The CDR3 length is 14 residues. Germline-derived CDR1 and CDR2 are KGHDR and SFDVKD. Between the trimmed V and J ends, which lost 5 bases and 2 bases, there was a span of 10 bases. CDR3 nucleotide sequence: TGTGCCACCAGTGTGGGCAGGAACACAGATACGCAGTATTTT. As protein: CATSVGRNTDTQYF.

This clonotype was observed a handful of times. The chain employs TRBV27 and TRBJ1-5, with D maybe TRBD1 (6 bases). Trimming left V 1 base short and J 6 bases short, with 10 bases between. The CDR3 extends over 14 amino acids. Germline CDR1 and CDR2: MNHEY and SMNVEV (reference sequence). CDR3 in amino acids: CASSLWAGAQPQHF. For the CDR3, the DNA is TGTGCCAGCAGTTTATGGGCAGGGGCTCAGCCCCAGCATTTT.

In this sample, this clonotype turned up a few times. V usage is TRBV6-5 and J usage is TRBJ2-5; D is undetermined. This CDR3 has 15 amino acids. The germline V gene has CDR1 MNHEY and CDR2 SVGAGI. Trimming removed 0 bases from V and 5 bases from J, with 13 bases in between. This CDR3 reads CASSYSSGMGETQYF. In DNA form, the CDR3 reads TGTGCCAGCAGTTACTCGAGTGGGATGGGGGAGACCCAGTACTTC.

This clonotype was detected ten times or more. Mismatch with germline at one junction end may stem from a read error. The chain is built from TRBV7-7 and TRBJ2-7, with 10 bases identical to TRBD1. The germline gives CDR1 SSHAT, CDR2 FNYEAQ (reference sequence). The CDR3 contains 14 residues. CDR3 protein: CASSLKDRGYEQYF. For the CDR3, the DNA is TGTGCTAGCAGCTTAAAGGACAGGGGGTACGAGCAGTACTTC.

This chain connects TRBV19 to TRBJ2-1, with D possibly matching TRBD2 (5 bases). Looked up from germline, CDR1 is LNHDA and CDR2 is SQIVND (reference sequence). The CDR3 runs 14 residues. Trimming pared 4 bases from V and 2 bases from J, leaving 9 bases between. The CDR3 loop is CASSTGITYNEQFF. The CDR3 region has the DNA TGTGCCAGTAGTACCGGGATAACCTACAATGAGCAGTTCTTC.

The V call is TRBV7-2, the J call TRBJ2-5, with 14 bases identical to TRBD2. V shed 5 bases, J shed 4 bases, and the junction held 9 bases outside the gene matches. The CDR3 sequence is 17 residues long. Germline CDR1 reads SGHTA; CDR2 reads FQGNSA. This CDR3 reads CASSRSLGLAGVETQYF. As DNA, the CDR3 is TGTGCCAGCAGCCGCAGCTTGGGACTAGCGGGGGTAGAGACCCAGTACTTC.

This clonotype has more than one count but fewer than ten. In nucleotides, the CDR3 is TGTGCCAGCAGCTTATACAAAGGTTACGGAGGGGCCATCCCCGAGAGTGAGCAGTACTTC. It codes for CASSLYKGYGGAIPESEQYF. The rearrangement uses TRBV7-9 and TRBJ2-7, with a weak D call TRBD2 (6 bases). The CDR3 is 20 amino acids. Germline V lookup: CDR1 SEHNR, CDR2 FQNEAQ (reference sequence). V gave up 2 bases and J gave up 7 bases, with 33 bases separating them.